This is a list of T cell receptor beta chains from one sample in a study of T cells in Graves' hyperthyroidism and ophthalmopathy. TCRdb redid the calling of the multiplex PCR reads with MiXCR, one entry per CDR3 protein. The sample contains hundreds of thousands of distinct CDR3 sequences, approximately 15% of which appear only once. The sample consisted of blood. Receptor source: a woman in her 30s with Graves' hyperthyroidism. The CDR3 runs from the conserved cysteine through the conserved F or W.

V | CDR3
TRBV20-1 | CSASLGTGGDEQFF
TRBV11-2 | CASSSLPTGNQPQHF
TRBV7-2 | CASSLAMGFTYEQYF
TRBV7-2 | CASSPLVDTQYF
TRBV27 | CASRLTDRGLSGITEAFF
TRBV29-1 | CSVNAGTGGQETQYF
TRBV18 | CASSPKSGANTGELFF
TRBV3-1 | CASSQDFIDTQYF
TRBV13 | CASSSRTSSLVQFF
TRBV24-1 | CATSDPRTGGNQPQHF
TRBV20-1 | CSARVIVKTTDTQYF
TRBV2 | CARGTSGRATTDTQYF
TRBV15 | CATSRDSGMNTEAFF
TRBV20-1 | CSARDIEGYSSYNEQFF
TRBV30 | CAWSRLGIESYEQYF
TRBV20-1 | CSASGLAGGAKYEQYF
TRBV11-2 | CASRQKLAGGTDTQYF
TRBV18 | CASSPSGRTDTQYF
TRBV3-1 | CASSQVFASGQETQYF
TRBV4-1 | CASSLRVYPAFGTGYNTEAFF
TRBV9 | CASSVASGANNEQFF
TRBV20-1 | CSAPGTSGSFYEQYF
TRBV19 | CASENRAGNTEAFF
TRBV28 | CASSLEAGKVEQFF
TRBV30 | CAWSGPVATNEKLFF
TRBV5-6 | CASSNDPAGGPYNEQFF
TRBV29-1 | CSVVWQGLEAFF
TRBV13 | CASSLKLAGDADTQYF
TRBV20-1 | CSARSGLSYGYTF
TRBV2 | CASLAGGLNTGELFF
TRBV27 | CASSNLTGVGADTQYF
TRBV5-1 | CASSLDSWVSYEQYF
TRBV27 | CASRDSGLNTGELFF
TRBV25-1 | CASSEYGTGEDEKLFF
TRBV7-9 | CASSPLGLNEQFF
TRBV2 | CASSTEDTQYF
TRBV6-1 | CASSETSGPYEQYF
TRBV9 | CASSVGGGQGLFF
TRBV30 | CAWSVLAGAADTQYF
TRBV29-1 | CSVDIQGDPYEQYF
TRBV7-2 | CASSLHREAEQYF
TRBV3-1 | CTSSLGTSGRTSSTDTQYF
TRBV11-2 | CASSLGASGFYNEQFF
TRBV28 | CASSEWTGGEETQYF
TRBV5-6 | CASSLDRAVAGGPETQYF
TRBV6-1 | CASAGAELTYEQYF